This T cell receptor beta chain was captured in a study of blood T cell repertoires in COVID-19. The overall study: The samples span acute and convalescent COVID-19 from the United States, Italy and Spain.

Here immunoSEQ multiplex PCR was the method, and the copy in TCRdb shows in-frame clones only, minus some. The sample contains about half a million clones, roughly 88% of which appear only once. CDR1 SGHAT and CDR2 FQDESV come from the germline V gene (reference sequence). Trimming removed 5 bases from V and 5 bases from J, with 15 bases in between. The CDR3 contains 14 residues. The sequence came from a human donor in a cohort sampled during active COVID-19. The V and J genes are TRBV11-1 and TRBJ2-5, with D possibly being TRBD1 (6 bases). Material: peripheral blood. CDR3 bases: TGTGCCAGCAGCGCTCGGACAGCTGATGAGACCCAGTACTTC. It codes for CASSARTADETQYF.